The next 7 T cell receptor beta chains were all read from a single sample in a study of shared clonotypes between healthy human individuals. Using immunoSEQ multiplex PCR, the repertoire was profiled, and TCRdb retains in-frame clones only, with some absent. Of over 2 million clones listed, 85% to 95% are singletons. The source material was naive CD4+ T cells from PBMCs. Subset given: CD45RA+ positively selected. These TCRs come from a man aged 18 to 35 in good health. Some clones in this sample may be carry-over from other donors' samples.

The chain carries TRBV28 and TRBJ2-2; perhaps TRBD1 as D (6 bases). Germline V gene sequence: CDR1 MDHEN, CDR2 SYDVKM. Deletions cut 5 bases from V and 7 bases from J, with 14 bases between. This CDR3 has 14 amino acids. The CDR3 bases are TGTGCCAGCAGTCCCTACAGGGTCAACGGGGAGCTGTTTTTT. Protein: CASSPYRVNGELFF. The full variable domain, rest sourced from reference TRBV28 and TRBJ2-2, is DVKVTQSSRYLVKRTGEKVFLECVQDMDHENMFWYRQDPGLGLRLIYFSYDVKMKEKGDIPEGYSVSREKKERFSLILESASTNQTSMYLCASSPYRVNGELFFGEGSRLTVL.

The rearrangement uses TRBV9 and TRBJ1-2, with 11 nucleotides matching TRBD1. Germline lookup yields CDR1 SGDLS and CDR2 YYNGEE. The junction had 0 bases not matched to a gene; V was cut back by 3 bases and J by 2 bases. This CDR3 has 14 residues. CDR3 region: CASSGTGGNYGYTF. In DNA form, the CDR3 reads TGTGCCAGCAGCGGGACAGGGGGCAACTATGGCTACACCTTC.

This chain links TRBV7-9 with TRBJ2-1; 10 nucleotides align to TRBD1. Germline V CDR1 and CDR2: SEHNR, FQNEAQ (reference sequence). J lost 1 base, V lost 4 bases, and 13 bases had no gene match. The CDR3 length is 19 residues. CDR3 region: CASSWGQGTRPLSYNEQFF. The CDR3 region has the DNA TGTGCCAGCAGCTGGGGACAGGGGACCCGACCGCTTTCCTACAATGAGCAGTTCTTC.

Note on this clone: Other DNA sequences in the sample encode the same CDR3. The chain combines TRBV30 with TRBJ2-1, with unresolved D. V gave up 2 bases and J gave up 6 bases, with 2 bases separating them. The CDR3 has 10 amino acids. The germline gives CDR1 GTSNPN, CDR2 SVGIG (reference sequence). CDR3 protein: CAWSLNEQFF. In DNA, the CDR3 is TGTGCCTGGAGTCTCAATGAGCAGTTCTTC.

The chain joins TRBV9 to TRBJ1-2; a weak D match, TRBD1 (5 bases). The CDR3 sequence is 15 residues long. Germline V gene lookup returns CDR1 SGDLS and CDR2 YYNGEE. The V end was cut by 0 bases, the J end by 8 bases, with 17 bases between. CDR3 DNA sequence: TGTGCCAGCAGCGTAGCCGCGGGGCAAAGGGGAGGCTACACCTTC. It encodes CASSVAAGQRGGYTF.

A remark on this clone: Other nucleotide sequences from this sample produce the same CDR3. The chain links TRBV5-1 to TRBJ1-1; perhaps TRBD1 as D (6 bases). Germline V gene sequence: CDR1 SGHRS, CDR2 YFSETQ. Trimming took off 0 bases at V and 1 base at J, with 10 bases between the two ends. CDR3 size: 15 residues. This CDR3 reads CASSLDRVGNTEAFF. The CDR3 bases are TGCGCCAGCAGCTTGGACAGGGTTGGGAACACTGAAGCTTTCTTT.

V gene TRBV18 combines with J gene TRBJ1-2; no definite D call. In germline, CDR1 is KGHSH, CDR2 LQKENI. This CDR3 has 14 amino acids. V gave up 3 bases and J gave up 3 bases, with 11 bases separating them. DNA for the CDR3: TGTGCCAGCTCACCGACCCAGGAACACTATGGCTACACCTTC. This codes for CASSPTQEHYGYTF.